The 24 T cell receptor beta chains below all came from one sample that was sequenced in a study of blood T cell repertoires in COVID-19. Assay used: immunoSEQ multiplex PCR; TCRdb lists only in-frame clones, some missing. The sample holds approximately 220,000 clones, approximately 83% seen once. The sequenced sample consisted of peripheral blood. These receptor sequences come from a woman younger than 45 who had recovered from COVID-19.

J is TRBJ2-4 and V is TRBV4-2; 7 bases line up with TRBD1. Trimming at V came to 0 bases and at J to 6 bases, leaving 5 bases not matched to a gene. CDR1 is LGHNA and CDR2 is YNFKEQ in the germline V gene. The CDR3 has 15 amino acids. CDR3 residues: CASSQEQGLGNIQYF. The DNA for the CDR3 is TGTGCCAGCAGCCAAGAACAGGGGCTGGGAAACATTCAGTACTTC.

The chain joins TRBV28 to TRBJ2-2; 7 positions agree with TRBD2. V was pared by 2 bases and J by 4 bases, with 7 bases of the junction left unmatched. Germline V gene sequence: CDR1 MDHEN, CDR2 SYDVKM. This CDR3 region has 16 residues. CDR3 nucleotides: TGTGCCAGCAGTTTACTCGGACTAGAGGGCACCGGGGAGCTGTTTTTT. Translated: CASSLLGLEGTGELFF.

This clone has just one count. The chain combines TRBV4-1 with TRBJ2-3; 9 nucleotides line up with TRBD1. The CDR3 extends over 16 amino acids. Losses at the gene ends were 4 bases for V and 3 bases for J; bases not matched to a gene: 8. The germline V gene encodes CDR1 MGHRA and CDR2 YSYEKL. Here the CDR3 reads CASSPRTGVVTDTQYF. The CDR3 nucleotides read TGCGCCAGCAGCCCACGGACAGGGGTGGTTACAGATACGCAGTATTTT.

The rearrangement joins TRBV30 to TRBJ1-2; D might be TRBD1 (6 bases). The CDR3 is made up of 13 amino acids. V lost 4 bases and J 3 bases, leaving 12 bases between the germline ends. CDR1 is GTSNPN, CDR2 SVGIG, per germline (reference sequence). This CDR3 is CAWNLQGHYGYTF. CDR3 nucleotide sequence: TGTGCCTGGAACCTGCAGGGGCACTATGGCTACACCTTC.

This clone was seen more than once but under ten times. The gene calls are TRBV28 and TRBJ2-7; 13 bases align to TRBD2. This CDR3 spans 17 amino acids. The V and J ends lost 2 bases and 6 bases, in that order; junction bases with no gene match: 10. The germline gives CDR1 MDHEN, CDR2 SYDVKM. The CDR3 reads CASSLPTSGRAVSEQYF. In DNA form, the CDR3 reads TGTGCCAGCAGTTTACCCACTAGCGGGAGGGCCGTTAGCGAGCAGTACTTC.

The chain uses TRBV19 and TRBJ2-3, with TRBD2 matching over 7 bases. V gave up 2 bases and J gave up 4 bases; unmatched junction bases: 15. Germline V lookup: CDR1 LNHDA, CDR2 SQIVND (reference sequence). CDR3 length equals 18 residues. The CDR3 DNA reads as TGTGCCAGTAGTATATACTCTCCGGGACTAACCTCCGCAGATACGCAGTATTTT. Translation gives CASSIYSPGLTSADTQYF.

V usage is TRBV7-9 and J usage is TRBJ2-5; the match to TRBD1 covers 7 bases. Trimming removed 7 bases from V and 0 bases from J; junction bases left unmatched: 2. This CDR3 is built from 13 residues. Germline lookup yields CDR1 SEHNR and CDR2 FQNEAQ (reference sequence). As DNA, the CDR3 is TGTGCCAGCAACAGGGGCAACCAAGAGACCCAGTACTTC. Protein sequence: CASNRGNQETQYF.

The CDR3 spells CASSEAGAARTGELFF. The CDR3 DNA sequence: TGTGCCAGCAGTGAAGCGGGTGCCGCGAGGACCGGGGAGCTGTTTTTT. This chain uses TRBV6-1 with TRBJ2-2; D is ambiguous. CDR3 size: 16 residues. Germline lookup yields CDR1 MNHNS and CDR2 SASEGT. Trimming shortened V by 0 bases and J by 5 bases, and 13 bases separated the two germline ends.

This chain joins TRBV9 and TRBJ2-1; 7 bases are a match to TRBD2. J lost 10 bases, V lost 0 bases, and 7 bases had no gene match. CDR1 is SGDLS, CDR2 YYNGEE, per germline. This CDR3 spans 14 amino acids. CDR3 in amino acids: CASSVGGRAGEQFF. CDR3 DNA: TGTGCCAGCAGCGTAGGGGGGAGGGCTGGCGAGCAGTTCTTC. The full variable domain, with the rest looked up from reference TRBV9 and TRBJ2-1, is DSGVTQTPKHLITATGQRVTLRCSPRSGDLSVYWYQQSLDQGLQFLIQYYNGEERAKGNILERFSAQQFPDLHSELNLSSLELGDSALYFCASSVGGRAGEQFFGPGTRLTVL.

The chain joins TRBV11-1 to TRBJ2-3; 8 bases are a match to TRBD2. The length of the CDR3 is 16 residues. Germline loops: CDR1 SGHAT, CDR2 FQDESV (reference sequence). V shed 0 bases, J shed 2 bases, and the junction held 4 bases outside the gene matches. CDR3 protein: CASSLAAGGVTDTQYF. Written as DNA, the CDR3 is TGTGCCAGCAGCTTAGCCGCGGGAGGTGTCACAGATACGCAGTATTTT. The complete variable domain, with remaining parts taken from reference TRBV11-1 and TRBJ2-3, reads EAEVAQSPRYKITEKSQAVAFWCDPISGHATLYWYRQILGQGPELLVQFQDESVVDDSQLPKDRFSAERLKGVDSTLKIQPAELGDSAMYLCASSLAAGGVTDTQYFGPGTRLTVL.

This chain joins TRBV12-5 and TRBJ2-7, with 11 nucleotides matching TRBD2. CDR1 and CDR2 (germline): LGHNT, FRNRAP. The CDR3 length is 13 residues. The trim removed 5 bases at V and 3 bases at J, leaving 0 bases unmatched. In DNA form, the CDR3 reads TGTGCTAGTGGTCTAGCGGGAGGCTACGAGCAGTACTTC. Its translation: CASGLAGGYEQYF.

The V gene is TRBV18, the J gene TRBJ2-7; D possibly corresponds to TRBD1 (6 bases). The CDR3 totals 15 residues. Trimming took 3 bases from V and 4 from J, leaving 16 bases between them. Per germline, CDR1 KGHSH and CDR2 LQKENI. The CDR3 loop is CASSPSGELVYEQYF. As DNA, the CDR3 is TGTGCCAGCTCACCGTCAGGGGAGCTGGTGTACGAGCAGTACTTC.

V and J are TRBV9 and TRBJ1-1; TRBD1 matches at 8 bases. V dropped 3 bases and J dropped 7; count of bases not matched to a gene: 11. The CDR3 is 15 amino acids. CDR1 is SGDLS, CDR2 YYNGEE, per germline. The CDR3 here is CASSALQGGRNEAFF. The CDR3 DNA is TGTGCCAGCAGCGCGTTACAGGGGGGGAGGAATGAAGCTTTCTTT.

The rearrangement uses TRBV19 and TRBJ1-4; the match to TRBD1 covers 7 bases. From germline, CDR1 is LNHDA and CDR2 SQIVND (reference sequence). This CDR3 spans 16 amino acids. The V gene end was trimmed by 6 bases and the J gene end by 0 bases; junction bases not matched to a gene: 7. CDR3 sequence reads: CASRDRARATNEKLFF. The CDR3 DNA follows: TGTGCCAGTAGAGACAGGGCCCGAGCAACTAATGAAAAACTGTTTTTT.

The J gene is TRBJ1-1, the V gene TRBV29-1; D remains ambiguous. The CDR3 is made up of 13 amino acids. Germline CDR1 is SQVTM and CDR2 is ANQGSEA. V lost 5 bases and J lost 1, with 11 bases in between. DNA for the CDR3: TGCAGCGTTACCCACAGACAGAACACTGAAGCTTTCTTT. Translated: CSVTHRQNTEAFF.

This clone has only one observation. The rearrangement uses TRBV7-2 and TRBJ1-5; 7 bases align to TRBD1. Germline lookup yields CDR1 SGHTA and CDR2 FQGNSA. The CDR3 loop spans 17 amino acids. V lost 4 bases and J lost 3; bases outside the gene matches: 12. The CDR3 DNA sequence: TGTGCCAGCAGCTCATTACGAGGGACAGCGGTCAATCAGCCCCAGCATTTT. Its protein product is CASSSLRGTAVNQPQHF.

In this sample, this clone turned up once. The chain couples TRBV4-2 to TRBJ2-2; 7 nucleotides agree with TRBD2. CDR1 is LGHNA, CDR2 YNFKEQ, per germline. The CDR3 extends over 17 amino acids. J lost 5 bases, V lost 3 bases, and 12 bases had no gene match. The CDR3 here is CASSQGERNSGTGELFF. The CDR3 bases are TGTGCCAGCAGCCAGGGGGAGCGAAATAGCGGGACCGGGGAGCTGTTTTTT.

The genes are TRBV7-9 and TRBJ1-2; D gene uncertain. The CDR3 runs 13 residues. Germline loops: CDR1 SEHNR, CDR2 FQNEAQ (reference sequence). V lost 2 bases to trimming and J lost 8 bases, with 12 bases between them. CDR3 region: CASSLIVGKGYTF. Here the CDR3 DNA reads TGTGCCAGCAGCTTAATTGTGGGCAAGGGCTACACCTTC.

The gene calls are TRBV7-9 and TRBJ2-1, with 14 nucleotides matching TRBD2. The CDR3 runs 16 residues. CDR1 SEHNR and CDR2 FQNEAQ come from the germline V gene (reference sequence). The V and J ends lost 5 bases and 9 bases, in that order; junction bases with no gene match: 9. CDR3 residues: CASSTRGTSGSGEQFF. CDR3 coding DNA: TGTGCCAGCAGCACCCGTGGGACTAGCGGGAGCGGTGAGCAGTTCTTC.

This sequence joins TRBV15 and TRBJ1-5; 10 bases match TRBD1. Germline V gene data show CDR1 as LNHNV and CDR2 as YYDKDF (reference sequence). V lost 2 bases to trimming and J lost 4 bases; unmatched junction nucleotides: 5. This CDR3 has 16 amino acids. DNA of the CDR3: TGTGCCACCAGCAGAAGAGGGACAGGGGTGAATCAGCCCCAGCATTTT. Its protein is CATSRRGTGVNQPQHF.

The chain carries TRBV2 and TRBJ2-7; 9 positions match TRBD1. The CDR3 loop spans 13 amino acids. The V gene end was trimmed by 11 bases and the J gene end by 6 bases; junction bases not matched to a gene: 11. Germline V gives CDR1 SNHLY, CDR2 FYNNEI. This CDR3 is CACTSGTGSEQYF. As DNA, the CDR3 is TGTGCCTGCACCTCCGGGACAGGGAGCGAGCAGTACTTC.

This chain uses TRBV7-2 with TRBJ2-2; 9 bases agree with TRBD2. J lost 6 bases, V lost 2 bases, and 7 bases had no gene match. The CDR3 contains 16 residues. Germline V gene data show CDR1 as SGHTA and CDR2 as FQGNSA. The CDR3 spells CASSLRGRALAGELFF. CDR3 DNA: TGTGCCAGCAGCTTACGCGGGAGGGCCCTCGCCGGGGAGCTGTTTTTT.

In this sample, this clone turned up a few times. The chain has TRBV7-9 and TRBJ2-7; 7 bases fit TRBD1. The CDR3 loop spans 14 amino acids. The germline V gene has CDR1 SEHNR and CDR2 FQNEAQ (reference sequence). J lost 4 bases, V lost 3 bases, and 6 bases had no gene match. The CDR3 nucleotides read TGTGCCAGCAGCTTGTGGGACAGCTTTTACGAGCAGTACTTC. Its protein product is CASSLWDSFYEQYF.

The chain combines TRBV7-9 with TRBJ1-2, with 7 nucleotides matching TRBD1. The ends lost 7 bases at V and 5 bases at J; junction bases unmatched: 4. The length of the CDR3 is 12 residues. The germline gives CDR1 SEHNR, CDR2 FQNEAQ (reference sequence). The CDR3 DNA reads TGTGCCAGCAACCGGGACAGTTATGGCTACACCTTC. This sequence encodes CASNRDSYGYTF.